This T cell receptor beta chain comes out of a study of neoadjuvant nivolumab and ipilimumab in lung cancer. Study-level information: Nivolumab 3 mg/kg was given days 1, 15 and 29, plus ipilimumab 1 mg/kg day 1 in combination.

The method was immunoSEQ multiplex PCR; TCRdb's version includes in-frame clones alone and lacks a portion of them. This sample has more than 40,000 clones; 85% to 90% occur once, and the top ten carry about 4%. This CDR3 contains 16 residues. V dropped 3 bases and J dropped 7 bases, with 18 bases sitting between them. Germline V lookup: CDR1 SEHNR, CDR2 FQNEAQ (reference sequence). Notes on the study in general: Pretherapy blood TCR richness correlated positively with resected tumor richness.

The count of this clone is one. Its antigen remains unknown. Material: blood, obtained before neoadjuvant nivolumab, alone or with ipilimumab. This clonotype was sampled from an adult with non-small cell lung cancer. Some clones in this sample may be carry-over from other donors' samples. This chain joins TRBV7-9 and TRBJ2-2, with unresolved D. CDR3: CASSLGQVPVGGELFF. CDR3 DNA: TGTGCCAGCAGCTTGGGTCAGGTCCCCGTAGGCGGGGAGCTGTTTTTT. Supplemented by reference TRBV7-9 and TRBJ2-2, the full variable domain reads DTGVSQNPRHKITKRGQNVTFRCDPISEHNRLYWYRQTLGQGPEFLTYFQNEAQLEKSRLLSDRFSAERPKGSFSTLEIQRTEQGDSAMYLCASSLGQVPVGGELFFGEGSRLTVL.